This passage covers 3 T cell receptor beta chains from one sample sequenced in a study of CD8+ T cells in alopecia areata. cDNA prepared by RNA extraction and subsequent reverse transcription served as the template for sequencing. Measured with immunoSEQ multiplex PCR; TCRdb has only the in-frame clones, and not every one. The repertoire holds some 210,000 clones, with 50% to 60% as singletons. Sequences were derived from CD4+ T cells sorted from blood, sampled at week 0. The receptors here all came from a human donor with alopecia areata.

This chain connects TRBV5-1 to TRBJ2-1; 13 nucleotides match TRBD2. The CDR3 contains 15 residues. J was trimmed by 10 bases and V by 4 bases; bases with no gene match: 8. Germline V gene sequence: CDR1 SGHRS, CDR2 YFSETQ. The CDR3 coding sequence is TGCGCCAGCAGCATTCGGACTAGCGGGAGCTCAGAGCAGTTCTTC. Residues: CASSIRTSGSSEQFF.

The V and J genes are TRBV6-5 and TRBJ1-2, with D hard to call. Germline values: CDR1 MNHEY, CDR2 SVGAGI. Trimming stripped 7 bases from V and 4 bases from J, with 10 bases between. The CDR3 is 12 amino acids. CDR3 in DNA: TGTGCCAGCACGGCGGTCGGCTATGGCTACACCTTC. This encodes CASTAVGYGYTF.

The gene calls are TRBV29-1 and TRBJ2-1; the match to TRBD2 covers 7 bases. V lost 1 base, J lost 7 bases, and 13 bases stayed unmatched. Germline lookup yields CDR1 SQVTM and CDR2 ANQGSEA. The CDR3 runs 16 residues. The DNA for the CDR3 is TGCAGCGTTGAAGGGGCCCTCGGCGGGACTACTAATGAGCAGTTCTTC. Its protein is CSVEGALGGTTNEQFF.